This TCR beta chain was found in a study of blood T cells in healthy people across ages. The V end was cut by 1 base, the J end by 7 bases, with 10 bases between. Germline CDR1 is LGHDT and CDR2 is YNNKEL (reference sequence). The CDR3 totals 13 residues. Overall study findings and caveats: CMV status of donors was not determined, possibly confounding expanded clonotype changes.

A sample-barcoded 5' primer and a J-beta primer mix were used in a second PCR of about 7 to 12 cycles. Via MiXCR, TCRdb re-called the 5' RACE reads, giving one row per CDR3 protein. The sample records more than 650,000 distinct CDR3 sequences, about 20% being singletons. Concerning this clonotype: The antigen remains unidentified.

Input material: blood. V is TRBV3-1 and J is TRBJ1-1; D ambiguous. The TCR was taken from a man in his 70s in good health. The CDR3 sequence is CASSQGWGDEAFF. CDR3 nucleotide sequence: TGTGCCAGCAGCCAAGGATGGGGAGATGAAGCTTTCTTT. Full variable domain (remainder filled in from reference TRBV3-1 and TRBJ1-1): DTAVSQTPKYLVTQMGNDKSIKCEQNLGHDTMYWYKQDSKKFLKIMFSYNNKELIINETVPNRFSPKSPDKAHLNLHINSLELGDSAVYFCASSQGWGDEAFFGQGTRLTVV.